The 15 T cell receptor beta chains below were found in one sample sequenced in a study of T cell repertoires in cytomegalovirus infection. TCRdb re-analysed the reads in MiXCR, keeping a single row per CDR3 protein. The repertoire holds fewer than 850,000 distinct CDR3 sequences, with 25% to 30% as singletons. No antigen is known for these receptors. This specimen consisted of cultured CD8+ T cells from PBMCs, obtained from culture after CMV antigen stimulation. The source is a human donor in good health (CMV status not recorded). Some clones in this sample may be carry-over from other donors' samples.

This clonotype was found a few times. The V gene is TRBV2, the J gene TRBJ1-2; D is unresolved. Per the germline V gene, CDR1 is SNHLY and CDR2 is FYNNEI. This CDR3 region has 16 residues. Trimming removed 2 bases from V and 4 bases from J, with 17 bases in between. CDR3 DNA: TGTGCCAGCAGTGAAAACAGACAACTTCTTATCTATGGCTACACCTTC. Protein product: CASSENRQLLIYGYTF.

The chain carries TRBV20-1 and TRBJ2-7; TRBD2 matches 7 bases. Trimming took 3 bases from V and 0 from J; bases not matched to a gene: 2. The germline CDR1 and CDR2 sequences are DFQATT and SNEGSKA (reference sequence). The CDR3 spans 13 residues. The CDR3 reads CSARGGSSYEQYF. The CDR3 DNA is TGCAGTGCTAGGGGGGGGTCCTCCTACGAGCAGTACTTC.

The chain joins TRBV7-9 to TRBJ2-7; 10 bases map to TRBD2. J gave up 2 bases and V 0 bases, and 7 bases lay outside the gene matches. This CDR3 spans 17 amino acids. The germline gives CDR1 SEHNR, CDR2 FQNEAQ (reference sequence). CDR3 sequence: CASSLAWLAGAPYEQYV. The CDR3 coding sequence is TGTGCCAGCAGCTTAGCGTGGCTAGCGGGGGCCCCCTACGAGCAGTACGTC.

This clonotype was counted between two and nine times. The V and J genes are TRBV27 and TRBJ1-1; a weak D match, TRBD1 (6 bases). Trimming took 0 bases from V and 5 from J, leaving 13 bases between them. The CDR3 contains 15 residues. CDR1 MNHEY and CDR2 SMNVEV come from the germline V gene (reference sequence). CDR3 sequence: CASSLSAGVRTEAFF. In nucleotides, the CDR3 is TGTGCCAGCAGTTTATCGGCAGGGGTAAGGACTGAAGCTTTCTTT.

This clonotype was counted at least ten times. The chain has TRBV20-1 and TRBJ2-1, with D tentatively TRBD2 (5 bases). Trimming took 1 base from V and 7 from J, leaving 20 bases between them. This CDR3 is 16 amino acids long. Per the germline V gene, CDR1 is DFQATT and CDR2 is SNEGSKA (reference sequence). CDR3 loop: CSARGSTGPPGNEQFF. The CDR3 DNA reads TGCAGTGCTAGAGGGTCGACCGGGCCTCCGGGGAATGAGCAGTTCTTC.

In this sample, this clonotype turned up a few times. The chain combines TRBV7-9 with TRBJ2-1; 7 bases agree with TRBD1. Losses at the gene ends were 5 bases for V and 0 bases for J; bases not matched to a gene: 7. The V gene's germline CDR1 is SEHNR and CDR2 FQNEAQ (reference sequence). The CDR3 runs to 16 residues. CDR3 sequence reads: CASSPHRGASYNEQFF. The CDR3, as DNA: TGTGCCAGCAGCCCACACAGGGGCGCCTCCTACAATGAGCAGTTCTTC.

The CDR3 protein is CASSLGRADQHF. The DNA for the CDR3 is TGTGCCAGCAGCTTGGGTCGTGCCGACCAGCATTTT. This chain joins TRBV5-8 and TRBJ1-5; D is uncertain. V gave up 0 bases and J gave up 12 bases, with 10 bases separating them. The germline V gene encodes CDR1 SGHTS and CDR2 YDEGEE. The CDR3 contains 12 residues.

This clonotype has more than one count but fewer than ten. The chain combines TRBV12-5 with TRBJ1-2; perhaps TRBD1 as D (5 bases). CDR1 LGHNT and CDR2 FRNRAP come from the germline V gene. Trimming took off 7 bases at V and 4 bases at J, with 16 bases between the two ends. This CDR3 is 14 amino acids long. CDR3 nucleotides: TGTGCTAGTGAACCCCCTGACAGCCTCTATGGCTACACCTTC. Encoded protein: CASEPPDSLYGYTF.

This clonotype came up many times. V usage is TRBV12-5 and J usage is TRBJ2-3; D is ambiguous. The germline V gene has CDR1 LGHNT and CDR2 FRNRAP. CDR3 length: 16 residues. Deletions cut 0 bases from V and 3 bases from J, with 13 bases between. Written as DNA, the CDR3 is TGTGCTAGTGGTTTGGTGTCATCCGGACCAACAGATACGCAGTATTTT. It yields the protein CASGLVSSGPTDTQYF.

This clonotype occurred a few times. The CDR3 nucleotides read TGTGCCAGCAGTTACTTAAGCAACATGAACACTGAAGCTTTCTTT. It yields the protein CASSYLSNMNTEAFF. The rearrangement links TRBV6-2 or TRBV6-3 to TRBJ1-1; D uncertain. Trimming removed 1 base at V and 0 bases at J, with 9 bases between. The CDR3 has 15 residues. CDR1 and CDR2 from the germline V gene are MNHEY and SVGEGT.

This clonotype was found a few times. The chain uses TRBV27 and TRBJ2-6; tentatively, D is TRBD2 (5 bases). This CDR3 spans 22 amino acids. Germline-derived CDR1 and CDR2 are MNHEY and SMNVEV (reference sequence). The V gene lost 3 bases and the J gene lost 0 bases, with 27 bases spanning the gap. The CDR3 is CASSFIMGAPPGFASGANVLTF. In DNA, the CDR3 is TGTGCCAGCAGTTTTATTATGGGCGCTCCCCCGGGATTTGCCTCTGGGGCCAACGTCCTGACTTTC.

The chain employs TRBV20-1 and TRBJ2-3; 12 bases agree with TRBD2. From germline, CDR1 is DFQATT and CDR2 SNEGSKA (reference sequence). CDR3 length: 17 amino acids. J lost 4 bases, V lost 6 bases, and 14 bases had no gene match. The CDR3 spells CSAGGFWTSGEADTQYF. In DNA form, the CDR3 reads TGCAGTGCAGGGGGATTTTGGACTAGCGGGGAGGCAGATACGCAGTATTTT.

This clonotype was seen at least ten times. The gene calls are TRBV20-1 and TRBJ1-1; D call uncertain. Trimming cost V 6 bases and J 4 bases, with 12 bases left between them. CDR3 length: 12 residues. The germline gives CDR1 DFQATT, CDR2 SNEGSKA (reference sequence). CDR3 coding DNA: TGCAGTGCCACCCGGGCGGGCACTGAAGCTTTCTTT. It yields the protein CSATRAGTEAFF.

In its sample, this clonotype was seen once. The chain has TRBV25-1 and TRBJ2-7; D is perhaps TRBD2 (6 bases). V was pared by 6 bases and J by 0 bases, with 9 bases between. Germline CDR1 is MGHDK and CDR2 is SYGVNS. The CDR3 is 13 amino acids. The chain's CDR3 is CASRDGSSYEQYF. CDR3 DNA sequence: TGTGCCAGCAGGGACGGGAGCTCCTACGAGCAGTACTTC.

The rearrangement uses TRBV27 and TRBJ2-1; D is unresolved. The germline V and J ends were trimmed by 4 bases and 7 bases, with 17 bases remaining between them. CDR3 length: 15 amino acids. The germline V gene encodes CDR1 MNHEY and CDR2 SMNVEV (reference sequence). CDR3 in amino acids: CASSYRVPSKNEQFF. CDR3 nucleotides: TGTGCCAGCAGTTACCGGGTCCCGAGTAAGAATGAGCAGTTCTTC.